This T cell receptor beta chain was sequenced in a study of blood T cell repertoires in COVID-19. Whole-study context: Collection of acute and convalescent COVID-19 samples took place in the United States, Italy and Spain. T cells, B-cell-depleted T cells, or PBMCs supplied cDNA or gDNA.

Trimming left V 4 bases short and J 3 bases short, with 14 bases between. This CDR3 is 14 amino acids long. Germline lookup yields CDR1 SGHKS and CDR2 YYEKEE (reference sequence). In the study's own analysis: Nucleated cell counts were estimated from reference gene primer amplification. Assay: immunoSEQ multiplex PCR; the TCRdb copy retains only in-frame clones and omits some. V and J calls and clone size come straight from that table; D and trimming were deduced from the DNA. This table holds around 100,000 clones, roughly 85% found once. Sequencing was performed on peripheral blood. The receptor comes from a man aged 65-85 years with active or convalescent COVID-19. The V gene is TRBV5-5, the J gene TRBJ2-7, with D perhaps TRBD2 (7 bases). CDR3: CASSRGGDYYEQYF. CDR3 DNA sequence: TGTGCCAGCAGCCGAGGGGGGGATTACTACGAGCAGTACTTC.